The 3 T cell receptor beta chains in this list originate from one sample, sequenced in a study of blood T cell repertoires in COVID-19. TCRdb's copy holds only in-frame clones and misses some; the assay was immunoSEQ multiplex PCR. The sample gives about 180,000 clones, around four fifths of which show up once; 6.5% to 7.5% is in the top ten. The material sequenced was peripheral blood. These TCRs come from a woman between 35 and 50 years old with COVID-19, enrolled during active disease.

CDR3 in DNA: TGTGCCAGCAGCCCCCCGGGCAGGGCCGGCGATGAGCAGTTCTTC. Translating gives CASSPPGRAGDEQFF. The rearrangement links TRBV7-9 to TRBJ2-1, with D perhaps TRBD1 (5 bases). Per germline, CDR1 SEHNR and CDR2 FQNEAQ (reference sequence). The CDR3 runs 15 residues. Trimming stripped 5 bases from V and 8 bases from J, with 19 bases between. Filled out from reference TRBV7-9 and TRBJ2-1, the complete variable domain reads DTGVSQNPRHKITKRGQNVTFRCDPISEHNRLYWYRQTLGQGPEFLTYFQNEAQLEKSRLLSDRFSAERPKGSFSTLEIQRTEQGDSAMYLCASSPPGRAGDEQFFGPGTRLTVL.

V gene TRBV5-1 combines with J gene TRBJ2-7, with 7 bases lining up with TRBD2. Trimming at V came to 4 bases and at J to 5 bases, leaving 12 bases not matched to a gene. This CDR3 is 15 amino acids long. The germline CDR1 and CDR2 sequences are SGHRS and YFSETQ. Written as DNA, the CDR3 is TGCGCCAGCAGCCCGCTTGGACTAGGCGGGAACGAGCAGTACTTC. Amino acids: CASSPLGLGGNEQYF.

The rearrangement joins TRBV24-1 to TRBJ2-3, with 11 bases matching TRBD2. CDR1 is KGHDR and CDR2 is SFDVKD in the germline V gene. This CDR3 has 18 residues. The trim removed 0 bases at V and 3 bases at J, leaving 7 bases unmatched. The DNA of the CDR3 is TGTGCCACCAGTGATTTGCCGTCTAGCGGGGGGTCGACAGATACGCAGTATTTT. This translates into CATSDLPSSGGSTDTQYF.